The rows below give T cell receptor beta chains drawn from one sample of a study of blood T cells in healthy people across ages. TCRdb re-called the 5' RACE reads through MiXCR, storing one row per CDR3 protein. The table records some 860,000 distinct CDR3 sequences, about 61% of them present only once. The sample was blood. The receptors originated from a man aged 35 to 55 in good health. The CDR3 runs from the conserved cysteine through the conserved F or W. Each record gives: clone size, V gene, J gene, D gene, CDR3 DNA, CDR3 protein. D genes are given only for firm matches. Size is omitted from some rows. Given values are once, few, many or a class for expanded clones.

>-|TRBV12-3/TRBV12-4|TRBJ1-5|-
TGTGCCAGCAGTCCAGGGGCCACTAGCAATCAGCCCCAGCATTTT
CASSPGATSNQPQHF
>-|TRBV6-6|TRBJ2-5|TRBD1
TGTGCCAGCAGTTACTCTTTGGGACAGGGAAACGCGACCCAGTACTTC
CASSYSLGQGNATQYF
>-|TRBV12-3/TRBV12-4|TRBJ2-2|-
TGTGCCAGCAGGCAGGCCGGCACCGGGGAGCTGTTTTTT
CASRQAGTGELFF
>-|TRBV12-3/TRBV12-4|TRBJ2-5|-
TGTGCCAGCAGCCCTAGCTTGGTGGTAGAGACCCAGTACTTC
CASSPSLVVETQYF
>few|TRBV6-2/TRBV6-3|TRBJ2-5|TRBD2
TGTGCCAGCAGGGTACCAACTAGCGGGGTGGAGACCCAGTACTTC
CASRVPTSGVETQYF
>-|TRBV20-1|TRBJ1-1|-
TGCAGTGCTAGATCAGGTTCCACTGAAGCTTTCTTT
CSARSGSTEAFF
>-|TRBV21-1|TRBJ2-1|-
TGTGCCAGCTCCACAGGGGTTGACAATGAGCAGTTCTTC
CASSTGVDNEQFF
>-|TRBV2|TRBJ2-3|-
TGTGCCAGCAGTGGCGGGACGGCTACGCAGTATTTT
CASSGGTATQYF
>-|TRBV7-2|TRBJ2-6|-
TGTGCCAGCAGTTTAAATCAGGCTGGGGCCAACGTCCTGACTTTC
CASSLNQAGANVLTF
>-|TRBV4-1|TRBJ1-2|-
TGCGCCAGCAGCCAAGAGATAGGGGCCTACTATGGCTACACCTTC
CASSQEIGAYYGYTF
>-|TRBV2|TRBJ1-2|-
TGTGCCAGCAGTGAACGCGCAGTCTATGGCTACACCTTC
CASSERAVYGYTF
>-|TRBV29-1|TRBJ2-7|-
TGCAGCGTTGTACAGTCGTACGAGCAGTACTTC
CSVVQSYEQYF
>many|TRBV7-9|TRBJ1-1|-
TGTGCCAGCAGCTTATCTCTAGGGACTGAAGCTTTCTTT
CASSLSLGTEAFF
>-|TRBV6-2/TRBV6-3|TRBJ1-1|-
TGTGCCAGCAGCATTCCTTCAGGGTCCGCTGAAGCTTTCTTT
CASSIPSGSAEAFF